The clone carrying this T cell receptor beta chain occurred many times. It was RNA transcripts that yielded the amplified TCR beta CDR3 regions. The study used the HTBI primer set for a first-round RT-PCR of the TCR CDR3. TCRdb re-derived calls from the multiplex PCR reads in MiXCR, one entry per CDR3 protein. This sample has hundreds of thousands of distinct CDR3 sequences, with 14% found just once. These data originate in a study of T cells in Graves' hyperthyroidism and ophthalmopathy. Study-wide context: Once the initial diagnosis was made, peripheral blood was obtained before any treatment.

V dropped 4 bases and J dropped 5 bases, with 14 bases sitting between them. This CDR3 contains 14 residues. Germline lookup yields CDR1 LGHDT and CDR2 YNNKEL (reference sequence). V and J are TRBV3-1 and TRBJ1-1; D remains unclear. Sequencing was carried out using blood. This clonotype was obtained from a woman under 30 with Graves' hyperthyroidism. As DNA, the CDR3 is TGTGCCAGCAGCCCTTGGGGAGGGAGGACTGAAGCTTTCTTT. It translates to CASSPWGGRTEAFF.